This TCR beta chain was documented in a study of response to subunit inactivated influenza vaccine (dated by TCRdb to between 2018 and 2020). Background on the whole study: Deep quantitative T cell receptor repertoire profiling was used in the study to track responses to a trivalent subunit inactivated influenza vaccine.

The library was generated by RT-PCR. Sequencing took place on an Illumina HiSeq 2500. TCRdb redid the processing of the public reads, applying fastp at Q25 and MiXCR, and retained in-frame beta chains. Rows are unified per CDR3 protein, each entry keeping the most common DNA and genes. The sample profile shows 800,000 or so distinct CDR3 sequences; around 20% of them were found once. Clones ranked in the top ten supply roughly 10% of the sample. This clonotype appeared a few times. Its binding antigen is unknown. No much larger clone exists at a distance of one base, and base qualities are not known. Broader findings and caveats from the paper: According to the authors, only a limited number of new T cells may be recruited by each seasonal influenza vaccination.

From the germline V gene (reference sequence), CDR1 is MNHEY and CDR2 is SMNVEV. Trimming at the junction amounts to 7 bases on V and 5 bases on J, and the germline ends lie 12 bases apart. The CDR3, from cysteine to phenylalanine, totals 13 residues. Only CDR3 DNA remains: 39 bases, in frame from the first base. The sequence is built from TRBV27 and TRBJ1-5, with no confident D gene call. The material sequenced was PBMCs from blood, taken about 5 days after vaccination. The TCR sequence derives from a man over 45 who received an inactivated influenza vaccine. Donor details come from another sample of the same person, matched by shared clones. The CDR3 has the sequence CASTHRPDQPQHF. The nucleotide sequence reads as follows: TGTGCCAGCACCCACCGCCCTGATCAGCCCCAGCATTTT.